The T cell receptor (beta chain) described here comes from a study of blood T cell repertoires in COVID-19 (dated by TCRdb to about 2020). At the level of the whole study: Samples from collaborators originated in the United States, Italy and Spain and spanned both the acute and convalescent phases of COVID-19. Deeply sampled blood TCRbeta repertoires from subjects exposed to, actively infected with, or recovered from COVID-19 were included in the dataset. The repertoires were released in a freely available public database meant as a resource for research on the immune response to SARS-CoV-2. Where available, HLA class I and class II types were obtained from metadata supplied by the sample provider rather than from assay-based typing. A de-identified subject ID, COVID-19 status, age in years and sex were almost always included in the sample metadata. Samples came from the ongoing ImmuneRACE study (first 160 participants) plus 1,254 subjects from 6 global collaborators. The material from the prospective study consisted of cDNA or gDNA derived from T cells, B-cell-depleted T cells, or PBMCs. What the research found in general, with its limitations: The quantity of clinical and demographic metadata differed by source and by participant and was supplied without curation.

TCRbeta CDR3 regions were amplified from genomic DNA using the immunoSEQ Assay, a bias-controlled multiplex PCR. Per the original workflow: Within the assay, amplification of reference gene primers was used to estimate how many nucleated cells each sample contained. Sequence reads were collapsed and filtered to measure the absolute abundance of every unique TCRbeta CDR3 rearrangement. For each sample, productive Simpson clonality was calculated as the square root of Simpson's diversity index over productive rearrangements. What TCRdb holds here is the immuneACCESS table cut down to in-frame rearrangements. Part of the clones is not present; checked against another copy, under half of the missing clones reflect an unresolved V gene, and the others are unexplained. That table supplies the V and J calls and clone size; D and trimming were determined from the DNA. For this sample the table gives about 250,000 clones, of which around 89% were detected only once. The top ten clonotypes cover 2.1% of the sample.

In Seattle, one collaborating source enrolled patients while the infection was active and tracked those patients longitudinally over the course of disease. The collaborating institutions used their own protocols to collect whole blood in K2EDTA tubes. For TCRbeta analysis, collaborator samples were shipped as frozen whole blood, as isolated PBMCs, or as DNA extracted from either sample type. Details on this clone: The clone's antigen remains unknown. Base qualities are not recorded, but no much larger clone differs from it by a single base.

Trimming leaves V shorter by 2 bases and J shorter by 4 bases, with the junction holding 7 bases beyond the gene matches. The CDR3 has 16 amino acids, counting the end cysteine and phenylalanine. Only the CDR3 region is kept as DNA, spanning 48 bases read in frame from base 1. CDR1 and CDR2 are drawn from the germline V gene: SGDLS, YYNGEE. The source of this sequence is a woman aged 55-70 years with COVID-19, enrolled during active disease. Source material: peripheral blood. The rearranged chain carries TRBV9 and TRBJ2-2; TRBD1 lines up with 8 middle nucleotides. The base sequence is TGTGCCAGCAGCGTCCAGACAGGGGTGGGCACCGGGGAGCTGTTTTTT. Translation gives CASSVQTGVGTGELFF.